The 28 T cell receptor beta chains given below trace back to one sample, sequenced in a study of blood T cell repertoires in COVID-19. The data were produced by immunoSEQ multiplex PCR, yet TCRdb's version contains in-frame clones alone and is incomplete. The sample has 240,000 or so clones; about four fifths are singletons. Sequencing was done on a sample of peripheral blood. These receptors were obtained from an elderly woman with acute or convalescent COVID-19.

The CDR3 sequence: CAWSVGGGANVLTF. As DNA, the CDR3 is TGTGCCTGGAGTGTCGGGGGTGGGGCCAACGTCCTGACTTTC. This rearrangement joins TRBV30 to TRBJ2-6, with D possibly TRBD2 on 6 matching bases. CDR1 and CDR2 (germline): GTSNPN, SVGIG (reference sequence). The ends were cut back, 0 bases at V and 3 bases at J, with 6 bases in the middle. The CDR3 runs to 14 residues.

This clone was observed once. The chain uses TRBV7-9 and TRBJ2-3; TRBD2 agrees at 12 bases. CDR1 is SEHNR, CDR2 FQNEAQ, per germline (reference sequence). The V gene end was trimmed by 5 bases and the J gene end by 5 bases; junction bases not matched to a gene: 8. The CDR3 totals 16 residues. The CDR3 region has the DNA TGTGCCAGCAGCCCCCTAGCGGGGGGGCTGGGAGATACGCAGTATTTT. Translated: CASSPLAGGLGDTQYF.

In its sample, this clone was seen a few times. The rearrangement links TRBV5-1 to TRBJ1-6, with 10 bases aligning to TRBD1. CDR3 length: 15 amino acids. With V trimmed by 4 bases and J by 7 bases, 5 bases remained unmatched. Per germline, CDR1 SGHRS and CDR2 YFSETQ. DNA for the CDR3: TGCGCCAGCAGCCCGCGGGGACAGGGGAATTCACCCCTCCACTTT. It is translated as CASSPRGQGNSPLHF.

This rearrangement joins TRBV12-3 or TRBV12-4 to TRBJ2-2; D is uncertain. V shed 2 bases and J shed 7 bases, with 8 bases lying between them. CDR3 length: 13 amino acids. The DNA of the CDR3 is TGTGCCAGCAGTTTACTCTACGGCGGGGAGCTGTTTTTT. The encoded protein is CASSLLYGGELFF.

The chain's CDR3 is CASSAGEFRGSYEQYF. The CDR3 DNA reads as TGTGCCAGCAGTGCAGGGGAGTTCAGAGGATCCTACGAGCAGTACTTC. The V and J genes are TRBV2 and TRBJ2-7; perhaps TRBD1 as D (6 bases). The CDR3 runs to 16 residues. V lost 4 bases to trimming and J lost 1 base, with 17 bases between them. Per germline, CDR1 SNHLY and CDR2 FYNNEI.

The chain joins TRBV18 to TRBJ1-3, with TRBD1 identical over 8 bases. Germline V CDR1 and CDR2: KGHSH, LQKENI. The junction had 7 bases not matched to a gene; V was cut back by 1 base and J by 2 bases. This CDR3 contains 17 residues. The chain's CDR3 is CASSPQNPDRAGNTIYF. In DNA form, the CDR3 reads TGTGCCAGCTCACCACAGAATCCGGACAGGGCTGGAAACACCATATATTTT.

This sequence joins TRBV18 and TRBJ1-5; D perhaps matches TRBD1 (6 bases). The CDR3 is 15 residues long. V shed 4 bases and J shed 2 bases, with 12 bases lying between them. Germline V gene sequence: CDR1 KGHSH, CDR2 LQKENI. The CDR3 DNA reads TGTGCCAGCTCACGACGGGACACAGGCAATCAGCCCCAGCATTTT. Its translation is CASSRRDTGNQPQHF. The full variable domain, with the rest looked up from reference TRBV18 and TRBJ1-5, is NAGVMQNPRHLVRRRGQEARLRCSPMKGHSHVYWYRQLPEEGLKFMVYLQKENIIDESGMPKERFSAEFPKEGPSILRIQQVVRGDSAAYFCASSRRDTGNQPQHFGDGTRLSIL.

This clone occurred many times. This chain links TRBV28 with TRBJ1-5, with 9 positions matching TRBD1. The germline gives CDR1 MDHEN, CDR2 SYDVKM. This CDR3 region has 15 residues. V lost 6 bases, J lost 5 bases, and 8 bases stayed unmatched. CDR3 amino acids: CASRGDRETDQPQHF. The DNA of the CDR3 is TGTGCCAGCAGGGGGGACAGGGAAACTGATCAGCCCCAGCATTTT.

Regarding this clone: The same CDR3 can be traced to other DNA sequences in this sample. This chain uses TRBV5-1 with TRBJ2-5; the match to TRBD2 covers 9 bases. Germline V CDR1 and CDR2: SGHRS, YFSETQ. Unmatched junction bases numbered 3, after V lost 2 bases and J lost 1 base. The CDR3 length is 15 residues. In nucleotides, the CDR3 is TGCGCCAGCAGCTTCGGAGCGGGGGGCCAAGAGACCCAGTACTTC. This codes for CASSFGAGGQETQYF.

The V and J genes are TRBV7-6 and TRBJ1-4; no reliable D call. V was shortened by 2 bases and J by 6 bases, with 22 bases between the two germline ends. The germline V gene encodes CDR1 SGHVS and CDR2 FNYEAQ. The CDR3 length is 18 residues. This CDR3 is CASSLMPLAGYRDEKLFF. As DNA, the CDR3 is TGTGCCAGCAGCTTAATGCCGTTGGCCGGATATCGGGATGAAAAACTGTTTTTT. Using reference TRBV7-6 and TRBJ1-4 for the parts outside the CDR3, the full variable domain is GAGVSQSPRYKVTKRGQDVALRCDPISGHVSLYWYRQALGQGPEFLTYFNYEAQQDKSGLPNDRFSAERPEGSISTLTIQRTEQRDSAMYRCASSLMPLAGYRDEKLFFGSGTQLSVL.

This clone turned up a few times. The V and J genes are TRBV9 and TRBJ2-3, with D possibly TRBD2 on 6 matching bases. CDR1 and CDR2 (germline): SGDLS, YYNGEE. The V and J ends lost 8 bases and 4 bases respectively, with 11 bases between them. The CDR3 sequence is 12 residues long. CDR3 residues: CARVGRSDTQYF. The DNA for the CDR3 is TGTGCCAGAGTTGGGAGGTCAGATACGCAGTATTTT.

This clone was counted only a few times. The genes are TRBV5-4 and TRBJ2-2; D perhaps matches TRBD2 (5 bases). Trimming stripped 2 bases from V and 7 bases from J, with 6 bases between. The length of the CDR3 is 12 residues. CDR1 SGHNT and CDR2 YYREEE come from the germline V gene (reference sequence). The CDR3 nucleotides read TGTGCCAGCAGCTTCGGGATCGGGGAGCTGTTTTTT. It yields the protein CASSFGIGELFF. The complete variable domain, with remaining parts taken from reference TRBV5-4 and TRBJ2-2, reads ETGVTQSPTHLIKTRGQQVTLRCSSQSGHNTVSWYQQALGQGPQFIFQYYREEENGRGNFPPRFSGLQFPNYSSELNVNALELDDSALYLCASSFGIGELFFGEGSRLTVL.

The CDR3 here is CASSLAASGPYNEQFF. CDR3 sequence (DNA): TGTGCCAGCAGTTTAGCGGCTAGCGGCCCCTACAATGAGCAGTTCTTC. This chain connects TRBV27 to TRBJ2-1; 7 bases agree with TRBD2. The CDR3 is 16 amino acids. Germline CDR1 and CDR2: MNHEY and SMNVEV (reference sequence). J lost 2 bases, V lost 2 bases, and 6 bases had no gene match.

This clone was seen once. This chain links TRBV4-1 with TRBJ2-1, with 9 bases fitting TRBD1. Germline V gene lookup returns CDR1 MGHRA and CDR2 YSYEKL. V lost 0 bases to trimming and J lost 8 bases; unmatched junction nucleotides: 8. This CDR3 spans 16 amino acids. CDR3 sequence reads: CASSQEGQGPWDEQFF. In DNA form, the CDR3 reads TGCGCCAGCAGCCAAGAAGGACAGGGGCCCTGGGATGAGCAGTTCTTC.

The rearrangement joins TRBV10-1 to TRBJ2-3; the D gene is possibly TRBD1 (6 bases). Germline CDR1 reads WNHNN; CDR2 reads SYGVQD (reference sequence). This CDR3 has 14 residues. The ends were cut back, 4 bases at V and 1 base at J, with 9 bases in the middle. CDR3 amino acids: CASSGAGGTDTQYF. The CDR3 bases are TGCGCCAGCAGTGGGGCAGGGGGCACAGATACGCAGTATTTT.

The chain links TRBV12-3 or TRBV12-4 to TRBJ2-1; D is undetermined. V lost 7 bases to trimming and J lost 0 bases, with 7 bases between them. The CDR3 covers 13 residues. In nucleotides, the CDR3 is TGTGCCAGCACCTACAGCTCCTACAATGAGCAGTTCTTC. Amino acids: CASTYSSYNEQFF.

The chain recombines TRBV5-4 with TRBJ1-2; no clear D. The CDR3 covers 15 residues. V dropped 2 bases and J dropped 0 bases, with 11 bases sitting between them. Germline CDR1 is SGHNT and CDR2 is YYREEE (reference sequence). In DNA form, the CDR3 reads TGTGCCAGCAGCTTCCCTCGAGGCACTAACTATGGCTACACCTTC. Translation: CASSFPRGTNYGYTF.

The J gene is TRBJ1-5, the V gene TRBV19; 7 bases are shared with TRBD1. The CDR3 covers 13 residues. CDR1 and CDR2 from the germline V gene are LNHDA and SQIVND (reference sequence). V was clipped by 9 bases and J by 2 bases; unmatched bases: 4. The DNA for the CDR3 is TGTGCCAGCGGACAGGAGGGCAATCAGCCCCAGCATTTT. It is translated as CASGQEGNQPQHF.

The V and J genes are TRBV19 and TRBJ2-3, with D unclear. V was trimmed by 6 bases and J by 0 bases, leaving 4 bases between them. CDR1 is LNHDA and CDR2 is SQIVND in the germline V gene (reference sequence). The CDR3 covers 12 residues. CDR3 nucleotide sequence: TGTGCCAGTAGCCCGAGCACAGATACGCAGTATTTT. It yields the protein CASSPSTDTQYF.

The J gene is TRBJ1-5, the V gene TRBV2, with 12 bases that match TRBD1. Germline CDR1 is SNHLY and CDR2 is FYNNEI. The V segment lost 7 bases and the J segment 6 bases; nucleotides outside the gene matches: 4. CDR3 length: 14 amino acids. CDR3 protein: CASTGTGGGQPQHF. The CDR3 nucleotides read TGTGCCAGCACCGGGACAGGGGGCGGTCAGCCCCAGCATTTT.

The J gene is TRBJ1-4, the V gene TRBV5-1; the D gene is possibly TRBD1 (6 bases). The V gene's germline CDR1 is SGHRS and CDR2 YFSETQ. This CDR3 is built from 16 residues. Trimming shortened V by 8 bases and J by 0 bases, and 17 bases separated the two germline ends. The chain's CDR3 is CASSPGQTATNEKLFF. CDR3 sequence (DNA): TGCGCCAGTTCCCCTGGACAGACTGCAACTAATGAAAAACTGTTTTTT.

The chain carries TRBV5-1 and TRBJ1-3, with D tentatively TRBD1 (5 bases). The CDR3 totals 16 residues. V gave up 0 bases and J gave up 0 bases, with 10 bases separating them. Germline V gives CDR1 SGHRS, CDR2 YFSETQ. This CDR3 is CASSLEGISSGNTIYF. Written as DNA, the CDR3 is TGCGCCAGCAGCTTGGAGGGGATTAGCTCTGGAAACACCATATATTTT.

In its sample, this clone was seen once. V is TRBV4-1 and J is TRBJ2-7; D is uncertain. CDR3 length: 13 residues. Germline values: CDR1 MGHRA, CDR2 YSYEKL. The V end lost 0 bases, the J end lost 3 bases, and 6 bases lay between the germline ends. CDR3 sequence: CASSQERVYEQYF. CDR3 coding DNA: TGCGCCAGCAGCCAAGAAAGAGTCTACGAGCAGTACTTC.

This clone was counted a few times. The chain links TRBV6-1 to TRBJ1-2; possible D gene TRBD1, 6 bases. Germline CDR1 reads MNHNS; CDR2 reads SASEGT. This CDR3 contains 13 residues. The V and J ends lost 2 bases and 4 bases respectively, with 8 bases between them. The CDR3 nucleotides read TGTGCCAGCAGTGAATACAGGGCCTATGGCTACACCTTC. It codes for CASSEYRAYGYTF.

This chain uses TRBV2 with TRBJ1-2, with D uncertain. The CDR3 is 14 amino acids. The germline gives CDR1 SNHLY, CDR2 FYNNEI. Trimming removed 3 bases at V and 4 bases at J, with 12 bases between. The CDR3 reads CASSDRRWTYGYTF. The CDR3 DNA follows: TGTGCCAGCAGTGACCGGAGGTGGACCTATGGCTACACCTTC.

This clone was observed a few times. The CDR3 region is CASSSGQGTNEKLFF. As DNA, the CDR3 is TGCGCCAGCAGCTCGGGACAGGGAACTAATGAAAAACTGTTTTTT. The chain couples TRBV5-1 to TRBJ1-4, with 9 bases lining up with TRBD1. V lost 3 bases and J lost 1; bases outside the gene matches: 1. The CDR3 has 15 residues. Per germline, CDR1 SGHRS and CDR2 YFSETQ.

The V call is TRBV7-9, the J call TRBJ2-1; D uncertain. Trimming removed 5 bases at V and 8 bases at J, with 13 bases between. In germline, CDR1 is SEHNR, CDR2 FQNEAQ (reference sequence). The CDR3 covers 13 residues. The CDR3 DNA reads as TGTGCCAGCAGCACTGAGCAGCGTCATGAGCAGTTCTTC. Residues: CASSTEQRHEQFF.

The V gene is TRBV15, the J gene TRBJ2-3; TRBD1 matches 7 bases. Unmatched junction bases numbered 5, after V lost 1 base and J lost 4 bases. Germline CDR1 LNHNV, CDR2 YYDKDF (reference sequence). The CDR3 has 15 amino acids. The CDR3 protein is CATSRGGQGADTQYF. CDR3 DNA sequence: TGTGCCACCAGCAGAGGAGGCCAGGGGGCAGATACGCAGTATTTT.